What follows are 9 T cell receptor beta chains derived from one specimen sequenced in a study of blood T cell repertoires in COVID-19. Generated by immunoSEQ multiplex PCR, the TCRdb table keeps only in-frame clones and is missing some. The table lists hundreds of thousands of clones, 83% of them singletons. The material sequenced was PBMCs or T cells enriched from blood (not recorded which). Receptor source: a woman in her thirties or forties who had been exposed to COVID-19.

The chain is built from TRBV14 and TRBJ2-5, with 7 positions matching TRBD1. With V trimmed by 0 bases and J by 5 bases, 6 bases remained unmatched. From germline, CDR1 is SGHDN and CDR2 FVKESK. The CDR3 loop spans 15 amino acids. The DNA of the CDR3 is TGTGCCAGCAGCCAAGAAAGGGGGCGCGGGGAGACCCAGTACTTC. It translates to CASSQERGRGETQYF.

The chain carries TRBV7-2 and TRBJ1-1; D is uncertain. The V gene's germline CDR1 is SGHTA and CDR2 FQGNSA. The CDR3 consists of 13 residues. Trimming pared 4 bases from V and 8 bases from J, leaving 14 bases between. The CDR3: CASSSFIPGEAFF. The CDR3 DNA sequence: TGTGCCAGCAGCTCATTCATCCCGGGGGAAGCTTTCTTT.

This sequence joins TRBV7-9 and TRBJ2-2, with D tentatively TRBD2 (5 bases). Germline CDR1 and CDR2: SEHNR and FQNEAQ (reference sequence). The CDR3 is 13 residues long. V lost 6 bases to trimming and J lost 7 bases, with 12 bases between them. The DNA of the CDR3 is TGTGCCAGCAGGCCGGAGGTGGGCGGGGAGCTGTTTTTT. Translated: CASRPEVGGELFF.

A few counts support this clone. V is TRBV9 and J is TRBJ1-4, with D perhaps TRBD1 (5 bases). Trimming left V 2 bases short and J 7 bases short, with 12 bases between. CDR3 size: 14 residues. The germline V gene encodes CDR1 SGDLS and CDR2 YYNGEE. The CDR3: CASSVGQVGEKLFF. As DNA, the CDR3 is TGTGCCAGCAGCGTGGGGCAGGTCGGTGAAAAACTGTTTTTT.

This sequence joins TRBV28 and TRBJ1-2; TRBD1 agrees at 8 bases. With 4 bases clipped from V and 4 bases from J, the junction kept 8 bases outside the gene matches. The CDR3 totals 15 residues. In germline, CDR1 is MDHEN, CDR2 SYDVKM. The CDR3 sequence is CASSYHSGGGYGYTF. DNA of the CDR3: TGTGCCAGCAGTTACCATTCAGGGGGCGGCTATGGCTACACCTTC.

The J gene is TRBJ1-1, the V gene TRBV11-1; D not certain. Per germline, CDR1 SGHAT and CDR2 FQDESV (reference sequence). V shed 5 bases and J shed 1 base, with 14 bases lying between them. The CDR3 loop spans 15 amino acids. CDR3 nucleotide sequence: TGTGCCAGCAGCGTCGGGGTAGGGAGGAACACTGAAGCTTTCTTT. This codes for CASSVGVGRNTEAFF.

The chain carries TRBV6-5 and TRBJ2-7; maybe TRBD2 (6 bases). Germline CDR1 MNHEY, CDR2 SVGAGI. CDR3 length: 12 residues. Trimming removed 10 bases from V and 5 bases from J, with 15 bases in between. This CDR3 reads CATEGWEDEQYF. The CDR3 DNA follows: TGTGCCACCGAAGGGTGGGAGGACGAGCAGTACTTC.

The chain has TRBV9 and TRBJ1-6; D might be TRBD1 (6 bases). With 3 bases removed from V and 14 bases from J, the gap between germline ends came to 21 bases. CDR1 is SGDLS, CDR2 YYNGEE, per germline. The CDR3 is 15 amino acids. The chain's CDR3 is CASSADSSSLGSLHF. The CDR3, as DNA: TGTGCCAGCAGCGCGGACAGCTCTTCTTTGGGATCCCTCCACTTT.

This chain joins TRBV19 and TRBJ1-1; the match to TRBD1 covers 11 bases. Losses at the gene ends were 4 bases for V and 5 bases for J; bases not matched to a gene: 3. Germline V CDR1 and CDR2: LNHDA, SQIVND (reference sequence). CDR3 length: 14 residues. The CDR3 sequence is CASSTGQGGTEAFF. The CDR3 DNA reads as TGTGCCAGTAGTACGGGACAGGGGGGGACTGAAGCTTTCTTT.